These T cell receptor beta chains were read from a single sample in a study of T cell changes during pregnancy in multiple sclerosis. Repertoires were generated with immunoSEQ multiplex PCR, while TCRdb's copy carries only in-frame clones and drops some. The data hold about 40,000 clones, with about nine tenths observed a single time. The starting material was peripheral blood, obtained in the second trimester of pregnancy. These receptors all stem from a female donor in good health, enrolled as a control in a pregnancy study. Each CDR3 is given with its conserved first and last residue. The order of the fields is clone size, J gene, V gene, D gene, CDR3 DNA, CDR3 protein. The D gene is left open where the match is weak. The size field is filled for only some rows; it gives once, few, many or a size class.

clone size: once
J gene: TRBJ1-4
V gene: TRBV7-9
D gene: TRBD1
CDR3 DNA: TGTGCCAGCAGCTCCCGGGACAGGGGAGAAAAACTGTTTTTT
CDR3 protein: CASSSRDRGEKLFF

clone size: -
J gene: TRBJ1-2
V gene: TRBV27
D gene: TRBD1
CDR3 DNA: TGTGCCAGCAGTTTCCGGGACAGGGCTTATGGCTACACCTTC
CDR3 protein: CASSFRDRAYGYTF

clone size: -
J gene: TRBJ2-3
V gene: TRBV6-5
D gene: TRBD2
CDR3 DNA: TGTGCCAGCAGCGGGGGGGCTAACGCAGATACGCAGTATTTT
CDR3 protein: CASSGGANADTQYF

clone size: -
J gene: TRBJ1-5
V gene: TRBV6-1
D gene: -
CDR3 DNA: TGTGCCAGCAGAGGTCAACGATCAGGGAATCAGCCCCAGCATTTT
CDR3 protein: CASRGQRSGNQPQHF

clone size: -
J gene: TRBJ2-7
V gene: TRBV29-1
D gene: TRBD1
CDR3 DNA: TGCAGCACGGTGACAGGGTACTACGAGCAGTACTTC
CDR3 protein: CSTVTGYYEQYF

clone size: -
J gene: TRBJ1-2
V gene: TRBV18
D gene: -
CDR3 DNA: TGTGCCAGCTCACCCGACAGGTCTGGGGGCTACACCTTC
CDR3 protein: CASSPDRSGGYTF

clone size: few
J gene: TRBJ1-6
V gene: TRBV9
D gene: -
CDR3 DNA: TGTGCCAGCAGCGTAGAACCCGGCTCCTATAATTCACCCCTCCACTTT
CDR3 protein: CASSVEPGSYNSPLHF

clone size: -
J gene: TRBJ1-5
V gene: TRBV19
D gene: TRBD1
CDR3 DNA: TGTGCCAGTAGTATATCCCGGGACAGGAGACAGCCCCAGCATTTT
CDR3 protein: CASSISRDRRQPQHF

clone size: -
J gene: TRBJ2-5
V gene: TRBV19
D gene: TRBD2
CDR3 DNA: TGTGCCAGTAGTATAGGTAGCGGGAGGGCGGAGACCCAGTACTTC
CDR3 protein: CASSIGSGRAETQYF

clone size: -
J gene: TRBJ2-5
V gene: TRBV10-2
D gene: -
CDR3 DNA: TGCGCCAGCAGTGAGATTGGGGCTACCGAAGGGACCCAGTACTTC
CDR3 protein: CASSEIGATEGTQYF

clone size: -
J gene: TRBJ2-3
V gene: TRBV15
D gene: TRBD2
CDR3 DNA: TGTGCCACCAGCATTCTAGCGGGACCCACAGATACGCAGTATTTT
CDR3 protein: CATSILAGPTDTQYF

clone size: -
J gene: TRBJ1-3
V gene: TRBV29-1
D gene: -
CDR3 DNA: TGCAGCGCCACTGTGACAGTCTCTGGAAACACCATATATTTT
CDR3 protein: CSATVTVSGNTIYF

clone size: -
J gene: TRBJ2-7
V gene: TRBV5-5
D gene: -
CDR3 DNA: TGTGCCAGCAGCTTGGTGGCCGCAGGCTTCTACGAGCAGTACTTC
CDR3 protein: CASSLVAAGFYEQYF

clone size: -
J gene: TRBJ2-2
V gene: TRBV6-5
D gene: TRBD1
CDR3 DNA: TGTGCCAGCAGTTACGACAGGGCAGGGACCGGGGAGCTGTTTTTT
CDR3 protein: CASSYDRAGTGELFF

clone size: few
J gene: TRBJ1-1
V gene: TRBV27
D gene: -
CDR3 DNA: TGTGCCAGCAGTTTAACAGGACCCAACACTGAAGCTTTCTTT
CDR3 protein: CASSLTGPNTEAFF

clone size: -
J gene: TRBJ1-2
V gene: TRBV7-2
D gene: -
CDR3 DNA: TGTGCCAGCAGCCGCTCCGGGGCTAACTATGGCTACACCTTC
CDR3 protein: CASSRSGANYGYTF

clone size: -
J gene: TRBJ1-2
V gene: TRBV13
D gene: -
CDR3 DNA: TGTGCCAGCAGCTTAGCGAGCTATGGCTACACCTTC
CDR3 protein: CASSLASYGYTF

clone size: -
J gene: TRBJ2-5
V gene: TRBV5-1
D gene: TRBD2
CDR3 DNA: TGCGCCAGCAGCTTCGCCCCCGGGACTAGCAAAGAGACCCAGTACTTC
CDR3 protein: CASSFAPGTSKETQYF

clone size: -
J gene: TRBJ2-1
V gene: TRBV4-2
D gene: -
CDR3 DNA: TGTGCCAGCAGCCAAGAACCACAGAGTTACAATGAGCAGTTCTTC
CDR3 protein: CASSQEPQSYNEQFF

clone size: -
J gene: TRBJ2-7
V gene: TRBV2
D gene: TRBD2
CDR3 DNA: TGTGCCAGCAGGGGGGGCGGGAGGGCCTACGAGCAGTACTTC
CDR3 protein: CASRGGGRAYEQYF

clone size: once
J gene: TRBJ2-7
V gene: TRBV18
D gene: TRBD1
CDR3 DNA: TGTGCCAGCTCCCCAGGGGGCCGTCAAGGGTACGAGCAGTACTTC
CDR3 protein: CASSPGGRQGYEQYF

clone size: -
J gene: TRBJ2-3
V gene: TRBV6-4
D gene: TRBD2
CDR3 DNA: TGTGCCAGCAGTTTCTTAGCGGGAGGAGGGGGCACAGATACGCAGTATTTT
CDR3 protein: CASSFLAGGGGTDTQYF

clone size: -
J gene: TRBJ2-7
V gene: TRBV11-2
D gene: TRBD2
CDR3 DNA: TGTGCCAGCAGCCCGTCGGGGGGTTTCCACGAGCAGTACTTC
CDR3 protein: CASSPSGGFHEQYF

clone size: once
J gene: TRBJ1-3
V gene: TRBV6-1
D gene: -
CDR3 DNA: TGTGCCAGCAGTGCTGACACCTCTGGAAACACCATATATTTT
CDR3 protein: CASSADTSGNTIYF

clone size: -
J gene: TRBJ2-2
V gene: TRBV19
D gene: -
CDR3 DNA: TGTGCCAGTATCGCACTAGGCCCGAACACCGGGGAGCTGTTTTTT
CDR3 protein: CASIALGPNTGELFF

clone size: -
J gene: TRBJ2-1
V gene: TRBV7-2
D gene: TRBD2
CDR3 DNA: TGTGCCAGCAGCCTAGCGGGGGGGCACTACAATGAGCAGTTCTTC
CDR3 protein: CASSLAGGHYNEQFF

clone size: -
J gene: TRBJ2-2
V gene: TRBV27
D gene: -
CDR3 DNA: TGTGCCAGCAGTCCAGGAATACAGGGAATCTTTAACACCGGGGAGCTGTTTTTT
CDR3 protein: CASSPGIQGIFNTGELFF

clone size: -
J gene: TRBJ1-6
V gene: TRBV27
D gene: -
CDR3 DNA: TGTGCCAGCGGTCACAGGCAAAGCTCCTATAATTCACCCCTCCACTTT
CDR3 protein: CASGHRQSSYNSPLHF

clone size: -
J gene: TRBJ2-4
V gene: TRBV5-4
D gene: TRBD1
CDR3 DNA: TGTGCCAGCAGCTTGGGACAGGGGGCATGGAACATTCAGTACTTC
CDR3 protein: CASSLGQGAWNIQYF

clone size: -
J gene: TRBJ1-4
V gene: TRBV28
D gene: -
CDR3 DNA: TGTGCCAGCAGTCTGGGGGGGGCTAGTGAAAAACTGTTTTTT
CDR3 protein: CASSLGGASEKLFF

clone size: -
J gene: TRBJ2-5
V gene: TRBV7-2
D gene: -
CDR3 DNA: TGTGCCAGCAGCTCGCAGCCCGGGAGTGGGGAGACCCAGTACTTC
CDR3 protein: CASSSQPGSGETQYF

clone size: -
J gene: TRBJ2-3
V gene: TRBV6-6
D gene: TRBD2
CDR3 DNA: TGTGCCAGCAGTACACTAGCGGGAGGGCCAGGTACGCAGTATTTT
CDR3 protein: CASSTLAGGPGTQYF

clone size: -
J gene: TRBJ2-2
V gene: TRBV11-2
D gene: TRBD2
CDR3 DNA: TGTGCCAGCAGTCCGAGTGGCGGGAGAGGTGGGGAGCTGTTTTTT
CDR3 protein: CASSPSGGRGGELFF

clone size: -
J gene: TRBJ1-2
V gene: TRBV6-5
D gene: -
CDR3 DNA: TGTGCCACCGTAGAACAGAACTATGGCTACACCTTC
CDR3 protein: CATVEQNYGYTF

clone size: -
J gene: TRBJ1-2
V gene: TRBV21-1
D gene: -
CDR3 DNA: TGTGCCAGCAGCAAAGGGGACGGGAGCGGCTACACCTTC
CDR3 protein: CASSKGDGSGYTF

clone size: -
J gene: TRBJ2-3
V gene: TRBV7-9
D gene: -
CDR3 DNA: TGTGCCAGCACCCTCAGGGGGGTGCGGGGTTCGAGCACAGATACGCAGTATTTT
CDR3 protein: CASTLRGVRGSSTDTQYF

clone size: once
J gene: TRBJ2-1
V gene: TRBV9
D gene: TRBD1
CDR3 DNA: TGTGCCAGCAGGGGGACAGGGGGAAATGAGCAGTTCTTC
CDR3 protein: CASRGTGGNEQFF